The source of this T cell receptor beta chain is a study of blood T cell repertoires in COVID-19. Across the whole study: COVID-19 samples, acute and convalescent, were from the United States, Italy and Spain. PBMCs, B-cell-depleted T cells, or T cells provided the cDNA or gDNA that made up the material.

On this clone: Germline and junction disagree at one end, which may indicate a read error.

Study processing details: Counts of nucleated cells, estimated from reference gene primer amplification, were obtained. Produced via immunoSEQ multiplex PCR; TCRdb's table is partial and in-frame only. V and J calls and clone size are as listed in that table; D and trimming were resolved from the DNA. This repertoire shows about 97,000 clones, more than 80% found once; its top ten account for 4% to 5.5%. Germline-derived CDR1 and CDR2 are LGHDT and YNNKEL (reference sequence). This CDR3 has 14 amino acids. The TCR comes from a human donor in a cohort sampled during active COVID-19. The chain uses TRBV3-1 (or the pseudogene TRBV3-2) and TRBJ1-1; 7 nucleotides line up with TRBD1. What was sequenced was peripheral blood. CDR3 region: CASNQQGINTEAFF. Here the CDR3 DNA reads TGTGCCAGCAACCAACAGGGGATTAACACTGAAGCTTTCTTT.